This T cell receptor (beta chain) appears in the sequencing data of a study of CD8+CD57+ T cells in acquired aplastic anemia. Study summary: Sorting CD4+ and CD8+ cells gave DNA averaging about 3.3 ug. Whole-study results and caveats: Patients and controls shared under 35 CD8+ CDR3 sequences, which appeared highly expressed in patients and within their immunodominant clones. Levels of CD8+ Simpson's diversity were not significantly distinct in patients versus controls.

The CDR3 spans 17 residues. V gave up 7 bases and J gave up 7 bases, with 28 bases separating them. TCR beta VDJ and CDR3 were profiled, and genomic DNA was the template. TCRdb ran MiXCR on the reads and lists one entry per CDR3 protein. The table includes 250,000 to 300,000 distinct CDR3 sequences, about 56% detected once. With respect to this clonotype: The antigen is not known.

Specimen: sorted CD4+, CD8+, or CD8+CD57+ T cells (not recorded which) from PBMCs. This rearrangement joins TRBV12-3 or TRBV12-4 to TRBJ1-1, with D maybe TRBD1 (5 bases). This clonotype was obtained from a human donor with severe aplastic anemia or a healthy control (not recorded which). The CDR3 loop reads CASTKDRGLWAMSEAFF. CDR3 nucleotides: TGTGCCAGCACTAAGGACCGGGGCCTATGGGCAATGAGTGAAGCTTTCTTT.